This passage covers 7 T cell receptor beta chains from one sample sequenced in a study of shared clonotypes between healthy human individuals. TCRdb keeps only in-frame clones here, not all; method: immunoSEQ multiplex PCR. The top ten hold 1.4% to 1.5% of the sample, which has under 1,100,000 clones, around four fifths seen once. The sequenced sample was memory CD4+ T cells sorted from blood. Subset defined: CD45RA-negative fraction. These receptors originate from a man aged 18 to 35 in good health.

On this clone itself: The same CDR3 arises from other DNA sequences in this sample as well. The genes are TRBV5-1 and TRBJ1-5; unclear D gene. Germline assignment: CDR1 SGHRS and CDR2 YFSETQ. The CDR3 runs to 14 residues. V lost 0 bases and J 3 bases, leaving 7 bases between the germline ends. The CDR3 DNA sequence: TGCGCCAGCAGCTTGGGCAGCTACAATCAGCCCCAGCATTTT. This translates into CASSLGSYNQPQHF. Based on the CDR3 plus reference TRBV5-1 and TRBJ1-5, the full variable domain is KAGVTQTPRYLIKTRGQQVTLSCSPISGHRSVSWYQQTPGQGLQFLFEYFSETQRNKGNFPGRFSGRQFSNSRSEMNVSTLELGDSALYLCASSLGSYNQPQHFGDGTRLSIL.

This chain connects TRBV6-5 to TRBJ1-6; TRBD1 aligns across 8 bases. Trimming cost V 6 bases and J 15 bases; bases outside gene matches: 16. The germline CDR1 and CDR2 sequences are MNHEY and SVGAGI. This CDR3 comprises 15 residues. The CDR3 spells CASSRTLGQGISLHF. As DNA, the CDR3 is TGTGCCAGCAGCCGAACATTAGGACAGGGTATAAGCCTCCACTTT.

This chain links TRBV28 with TRBJ1-5, with D maybe TRBD1 (6 bases). This CDR3 has 16 residues. In germline, CDR1 is MDHEN, CDR2 SYDVKM. The germline V and J ends were trimmed by 6 bases and 2 bases, with 17 bases remaining between them. In DNA, the CDR3 is TGTGCCAGCAGCCCGGGACAACGGATTGGCAATCAGCCCCAGCATTTT. Encoded protein: CASSPGQRIGNQPQHF.

The gene calls are TRBV2 and TRBJ2-7, with 9 bases identical to TRBD1. The germline V gene has CDR1 SNHLY and CDR2 FYNNEI. The CDR3 covers 14 residues. The ends lost 1 base at V and 5 bases at J; junction bases unmatched: 3. CDR3 in amino acids: CASSEVTGGNEQYF. DNA for the CDR3: TGTGCCAGCAGTGAAGTGACAGGGGGTAACGAGCAGTACTTC.

V usage is TRBV30 and J usage is TRBJ1-3; D is perhaps TRBD1 (5 bases). CDR3 length: 15 amino acids. The V end lost 2 bases, the J end lost 0 bases, and 11 bases lay between the germline ends. In germline, CDR1 is GTSNPN, CDR2 SVGIG (reference sequence). CDR3 bases: TGTGCCTGGAGTCGTACAGGAACCTCTGGAAACACCATATATTTT. Protein: CAWSRTGTSGNTIYF.

The V and J genes are TRBV5-1 and TRBJ2-5; D is perhaps TRBD1 or TRBD2 (5 bases each). This CDR3 comprises 16 residues. V gave up 7 bases and J gave up 4 bases, with 23 bases separating them. Per germline, CDR1 SGHRS and CDR2 YFSETQ. The CDR3 nucleotides are TGCGCCAGCTCGGCCGGGGCATCGGCTAGCCTAGAGACCCAGTACTTC. This sequence encodes CASSAGASASLETQYF.

This chain links TRBV6-1 with TRBJ2-7; weak D call: TRBD2 (6 bases). V was shortened by 8 bases and J by 0 bases, with 11 bases between the two germline ends. CDR1 is MNHNS, CDR2 SASEGT, per germline. The CDR3 contains 13 residues. CDR3 loop: CASGRGSSYEQYF. The CDR3 DNA is TGTGCCAGCGGACGGGGGAGCTCCTACGAGCAGTACTTC.